This T cell receptor beta chain was retrieved from a study of technical replicates of blood from a few donors. Measured with immunoSEQ multiplex PCR; TCRdb has only the in-frame clones, and not every one. This sample has more than 90,000 clones, with roughly 95% found just once. Germline assignment: CDR1 MDHEN and CDR2 SYDVKM. This CDR3 has 15 amino acids. The germline V and J ends were trimmed by 5 bases and 0 bases, with 11 bases remaining between them. The TCR originated in a human donor in good health. The sequenced sample consisted of T cells isolated from PBMCs. This chain links TRBV28 with TRBJ2-1; the D is unclear. CDR3 region: CASSPTGSSYNEQFF. The CDR3 coding sequence is TGTGCCAGCAGTCCCACGGGTAGCTCCTACAATGAGCAGTTCTTC.